This record concerns one T cell receptor beta chain sequence. Its target is unknown. The data originate from a study of early T cells in non-severe SARS-CoV-2 infection. Study-level results: Using VDJdb, the matching emphasized anti-spike CD8 responses while missing private and CD4 specificities.

Germline V lookup: CDR1 SQVTM, CDR2 ANQGSEA. This CDR3 region has 11 residues. The ends were cut back, 3 bases at V and 4 bases at J, with 5 bases in the middle. The TCR library protocol attached unique molecular identifiers to the individual cDNA molecules. TCRdb analysed the 5' RACE reads with MiXCR anew, one entry per CDR3 protein. Counted here are 55,000 to 80,000 distinct CDR3 sequences, approximately 10% occurring once; the ten biggest clones make up almost 6.5%. This chain links TRBV29-1 with TRBJ2-3; D is undetermined. Sequencing was performed on whole blood. The source of this sequence is an adult who was a healthcare worker with PCR-confirmed SARS-CoV-2 infection or an uninfected control (not recorded which). The CDR3 DNA follows: TGCAGCGTTGAGGTGGCAGATACGCAGTATTTT. This translates into CSVEVADTQYF.